This T cell receptor (beta chain) was sequenced during a study of blood T cell repertoires in COVID-19. Study in general: The United States, Italy and Spain provided the acute and convalescent COVID-19 samples.

Profiling relied on immunoSEQ multiplex PCR, and the TCRdb table lists in-frame clones only, not all of them. The repertoire includes under 400,000 clones, almost 90% of them detected once, and 2.5% to 3.5% sits in the top ten. The sequence came from a woman in her 30s with COVID-19, enrolled during active disease. The sample taken for sequencing was peripheral blood.

This CDR3 is CASSFRAGMSDTQYF. CDR3 DNA sequence: TGTGCCAGCAGCTTTAGAGCGGGAATGTCAGATACGCAGTATTTT. The rearrangement links TRBV7-3 to TRBJ2-3, with 7 bases lining up with TRBD2. CDR3 length: 15 amino acids. Trimming cost V 3 bases and J 4 bases; bases outside gene matches: 7. CDR1 is SGHTA and CDR2 is FQGTGA in the germline V gene.